The entry below gives a single TCR beta chain sequence along with its context. Antigen unknown. The data stem from a study of cytomegalovirus exposure and HLA in healthy donors. Looking at the study overall: Ancestry clustering placed around 80% of over 300 genotyped donors in the Caucasian-associated cluster. Findings and limits, study-wide: A later analysis reportedly identified an Asian-associated ancestry cluster as carrying fewer N-insertions than the approximately 670-donor mean.

CDR1 and CDR2 from the germline V gene are KGHSH and LQKENI. Trimming cost V 2 bases and J 0 bases, with 14 bases left between them. CDR3 length equals 17 residues. Primers: 60 Vbeta forward and 13 Jbeta reverse. TCRdb's table, derived via immunoSEQ multiplex PCR, lists solely in-frame clones and lacks some. The top ten clones hold just over 1.4% of a sample with about 200,000 clones, approximately 83% of them seen once. V usage is TRBV18 and J usage is TRBJ2-1; perhaps TRBD2 as D (5 bases). Sequencing was carried out using PBMCs. The TCR originated in a girl aged 5-17 years in good health and CMV-seronegative. CDR3 residues: CASSPKGGGLSYNEQFF. CDR3 in DNA: TGTGCCAGCTCACCAAAGGGCGGCGGGCTCTCCTACAATGAGCAGTTCTTC.